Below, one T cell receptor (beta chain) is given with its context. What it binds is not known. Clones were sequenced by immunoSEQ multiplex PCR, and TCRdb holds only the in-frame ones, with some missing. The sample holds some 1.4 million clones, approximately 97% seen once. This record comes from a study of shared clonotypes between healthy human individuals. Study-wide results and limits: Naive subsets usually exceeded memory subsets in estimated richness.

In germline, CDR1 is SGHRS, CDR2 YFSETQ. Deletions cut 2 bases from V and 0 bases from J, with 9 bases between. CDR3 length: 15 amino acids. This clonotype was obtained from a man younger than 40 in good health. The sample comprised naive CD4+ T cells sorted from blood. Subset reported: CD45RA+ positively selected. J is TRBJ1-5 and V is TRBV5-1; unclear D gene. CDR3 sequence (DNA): TGCGCCAGCAGCTTTGGGGTCTCTAGCAATCAGCCCCAGCATTTT. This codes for CASSFGVSSNQPQHF. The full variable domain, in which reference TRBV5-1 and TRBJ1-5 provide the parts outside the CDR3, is KAGVTQTPRYLIKTRGQQVTLSCSPISGHRSVSWYQQTPGQGLQFLFEYFSETQRNKGNFPGRFSGRQFSNSRSEMNVSTLELGDSALYLCASSFGVSSNQPQHFGDGTRLSIL.